What follows are 14 T cell receptor beta chains derived from one specimen sequenced in a study of T cells in Graves' hyperthyroidism and ophthalmopathy. TCR beta CDR3 regions were amplified from RNA transcripts. The study used the HTBI primer set for a first-round RT-PCR of the TCR CDR3. TCRdb itself ran the multiplex PCR reads through MiXCR, one entry per CDR3 protein. The sample holds fewer than 250,000 distinct CDR3 sequences, 24% seen once. The sequenced sample consisted of blood. The receptors stem from a woman between 40 and 50 years old with Graves' ophthalmopathy.

V is TRBV6-1 and J is TRBJ2-7, with D tentatively TRBD1 (5 bases). Germline CDR1 reads MNHNS; CDR2 reads SASEGT. This CDR3 has 14 amino acids. The V and J ends lost 5 bases and 6 bases respectively, with 17 bases between them. Here the CDR3 reads CASSRTPQRGEQYF. The DNA for the CDR3 is TGTGCCAGCAGTCGGACCCCCCAAAGGGGCGAGCAGTACTTC.

This clonotype was picked up many times. The chain employs TRBV12-3 or TRBV12-4 and TRBJ2-2; no reliable D call. Trimming removed 6 bases at V and 4 bases at J, with 18 bases between. CDR3 length: 16 residues. The CDR3: CASSPSGLAPTGELFF. CDR3 bases: TGTGCCAGCAGCCCCAGTGGGTTAGCCCCCACCGGGGAGCTGTTTTTT.

This clonotype was found many times. The rearrangement uses TRBV12-3 or TRBV12-4 and TRBJ1-3; D ambiguous. The V end was cut by 2 bases, the J end by 2 bases, with 7 bases between. The CDR3 length is 14 residues. The CDR3, as DNA: TGTGCCAGCAGTTTACCCAGCCCTGGAAACACCATATATTTT. Translated, it gives CASSLPSPGNTIYF.

This clonotype was picked up many times. V gene TRBV7-3 combines with J gene TRBJ2-2, with D possibly TRBD2 on 5 matching bases. Looked up from germline, CDR1 is SGHTA and CDR2 is FQGTGA. The CDR3 extends over 15 amino acids. Trimming pared 2 bases from V and 6 bases from J, leaving 13 bases between. The CDR3 DNA sequence: TGTGCCAGCAGCTTAGCAACCCTCGGGGCCGGGGAGCTGTTTTTT. Translating gives CASSLATLGAGELFF.

In this sample, this clonotype turned up many times. The chain joins TRBV24-1 to TRBJ2-2; 9 bases align to TRBD1. V was clipped by 0 bases and J by 2 bases; unmatched bases: 3. The length of the CDR3 is 17 residues. CDR1 is KGHDR, CDR2 SFDVKD, per germline. CDR3 nucleotide sequence: TGTGCCACCAGTGATTTGAAGGGACAGGGTAACACCGGGGAGCTGTTTTTT. This gives the protein CATSDLKGQGNTGELFF.

There are many counts of this clonotype. V gene TRBV7-3 combines with J gene TRBJ2-1, with 7 bases identical to TRBD1. Germline values: CDR1 SGHTA, CDR2 FQGTGA. Trimming took 0 bases from V and 3 from J; bases not matched to a gene: 5. This CDR3 has 16 amino acids. This CDR3 is CASSLTRGQGYNEQFF. CDR3 coding DNA: TGTGCCAGCAGCTTAACAAGGGGGCAGGGCTACAATGAGCAGTTCTTC.

The chain combines TRBV29-1 with TRBJ1-2; D is undetermined. Per the germline V gene, CDR1 is SQVTM and CDR2 is ANQGSEA. The CDR3 consists of 13 residues. Trimming removed 3 bases at V and 0 bases at J, with 8 bases between. The CDR3 coding sequence is TGCAGCGTTGATCCAGCTACTAACTATGGCTACACCTTC. Amino acid sequence: CSVDPATNYGYTF.

This clonotype was observed many times. CDR3 amino acids: CATSRPGLAGVYEQYF. DNA of the CDR3: TGTGCCACCAGCAGACCAGGACTAGCGGGAGTATACGAGCAGTACTTC. The genes are TRBV15 and TRBJ2-7, with 13 bases aligning to TRBD2. The CDR3 contains 16 residues. CDR1 LNHNV and CDR2 YYDKDF come from the germline V gene (reference sequence). V lost 2 bases, J lost 4 bases, and 5 bases stayed unmatched.

This chain uses TRBV28 with TRBJ1-6, with D perhaps matching TRBD1 (5 bases). Germline CDR1 MDHEN, CDR2 SYDVKM. Trimming shortened V by 6 bases and J by 7 bases, and 16 bases separated the two germline ends. The CDR3 runs to 15 residues. The CDR3 loop reads CASSPGTLVNSPLHF. The CDR3 DNA is TGTGCCAGCAGCCCAGGGACGCTGGTGAATTCACCCCTCCACTTT.

This clonotype was found many times. This chain links TRBV12-3 or TRBV12-4 with TRBJ2-7; no clear D. V was shortened by 6 bases and J by 1 base, with 16 bases between the two germline ends. The CDR3 totals 15 residues. CDR3 sequence reads: CASSPDIEQSYEQYF. The CDR3 DNA is TGTGCCAGCAGCCCCGACATCGAACAATCCTACGAGCAGTACTTC.

At least ten counts were recorded for this clonotype. The CDR3 spells CSVPREDAGGAFF. CDR3 bases: TGCAGCGTCCCCCGGGAGGATGCAGGGGGGGCTTTCTTT. This chain joins TRBV29-1 and TRBJ1-1; TRBD1 agrees at 7 bases. CDR1 is SQVTM and CDR2 is ANQGSEA in the germline V gene. V gave up 6 bases and J gave up 11 bases; unmatched junction bases: 15. The CDR3 length is 13 residues.

This clonotype has a count of ten or more. The CDR3: CASSEGGGSYEQYF. As DNA, the CDR3 is TGTGCCAGCAGTGAAGGGGGGGGCTCCTACGAGCAGTACTTC. The rearrangement uses TRBV6-1 and TRBJ2-7; 7 bases map to TRBD2. The CDR3 has 14 residues. The germline gives CDR1 MNHNS, CDR2 SASEGT. The V and J ends lost 1 base and 0 bases, in that order; junction bases with no gene match: 0.

This clonotype has ten or more counts. The V and J genes are TRBV6-2 or TRBV6-3 and TRBJ1-5; 8 bases fit TRBD1. With 2 bases clipped from V and 5 bases from J, the junction kept 8 bases outside the gene matches. CDR1 is MNHEY, CDR2 SVGEGT, per germline. CDR3 length: 16 amino acids. The chain's CDR3 is CASSYGGQGTHQPQHF. The DNA for the CDR3 is TGTGCCAGCAGTTACGGAGGACAGGGTACGCATCAGCCCCAGCATTTT.

This clonotype was seen more than once but under ten times. The chain joins TRBV6-5 to TRBJ1-1, with D unresolved. Trimming removed 6 bases at V and 6 bases at J, with 17 bases between. Germline V lookup: CDR1 MNHEY, CDR2 SVGAGI. The CDR3 sequence is 14 residues long. The CDR3 is CASRILDGNSEAFF. The CDR3 DNA is TGTGCCAGCAGAATACTGGATGGTAACTCTGAAGCTTTCTTT.